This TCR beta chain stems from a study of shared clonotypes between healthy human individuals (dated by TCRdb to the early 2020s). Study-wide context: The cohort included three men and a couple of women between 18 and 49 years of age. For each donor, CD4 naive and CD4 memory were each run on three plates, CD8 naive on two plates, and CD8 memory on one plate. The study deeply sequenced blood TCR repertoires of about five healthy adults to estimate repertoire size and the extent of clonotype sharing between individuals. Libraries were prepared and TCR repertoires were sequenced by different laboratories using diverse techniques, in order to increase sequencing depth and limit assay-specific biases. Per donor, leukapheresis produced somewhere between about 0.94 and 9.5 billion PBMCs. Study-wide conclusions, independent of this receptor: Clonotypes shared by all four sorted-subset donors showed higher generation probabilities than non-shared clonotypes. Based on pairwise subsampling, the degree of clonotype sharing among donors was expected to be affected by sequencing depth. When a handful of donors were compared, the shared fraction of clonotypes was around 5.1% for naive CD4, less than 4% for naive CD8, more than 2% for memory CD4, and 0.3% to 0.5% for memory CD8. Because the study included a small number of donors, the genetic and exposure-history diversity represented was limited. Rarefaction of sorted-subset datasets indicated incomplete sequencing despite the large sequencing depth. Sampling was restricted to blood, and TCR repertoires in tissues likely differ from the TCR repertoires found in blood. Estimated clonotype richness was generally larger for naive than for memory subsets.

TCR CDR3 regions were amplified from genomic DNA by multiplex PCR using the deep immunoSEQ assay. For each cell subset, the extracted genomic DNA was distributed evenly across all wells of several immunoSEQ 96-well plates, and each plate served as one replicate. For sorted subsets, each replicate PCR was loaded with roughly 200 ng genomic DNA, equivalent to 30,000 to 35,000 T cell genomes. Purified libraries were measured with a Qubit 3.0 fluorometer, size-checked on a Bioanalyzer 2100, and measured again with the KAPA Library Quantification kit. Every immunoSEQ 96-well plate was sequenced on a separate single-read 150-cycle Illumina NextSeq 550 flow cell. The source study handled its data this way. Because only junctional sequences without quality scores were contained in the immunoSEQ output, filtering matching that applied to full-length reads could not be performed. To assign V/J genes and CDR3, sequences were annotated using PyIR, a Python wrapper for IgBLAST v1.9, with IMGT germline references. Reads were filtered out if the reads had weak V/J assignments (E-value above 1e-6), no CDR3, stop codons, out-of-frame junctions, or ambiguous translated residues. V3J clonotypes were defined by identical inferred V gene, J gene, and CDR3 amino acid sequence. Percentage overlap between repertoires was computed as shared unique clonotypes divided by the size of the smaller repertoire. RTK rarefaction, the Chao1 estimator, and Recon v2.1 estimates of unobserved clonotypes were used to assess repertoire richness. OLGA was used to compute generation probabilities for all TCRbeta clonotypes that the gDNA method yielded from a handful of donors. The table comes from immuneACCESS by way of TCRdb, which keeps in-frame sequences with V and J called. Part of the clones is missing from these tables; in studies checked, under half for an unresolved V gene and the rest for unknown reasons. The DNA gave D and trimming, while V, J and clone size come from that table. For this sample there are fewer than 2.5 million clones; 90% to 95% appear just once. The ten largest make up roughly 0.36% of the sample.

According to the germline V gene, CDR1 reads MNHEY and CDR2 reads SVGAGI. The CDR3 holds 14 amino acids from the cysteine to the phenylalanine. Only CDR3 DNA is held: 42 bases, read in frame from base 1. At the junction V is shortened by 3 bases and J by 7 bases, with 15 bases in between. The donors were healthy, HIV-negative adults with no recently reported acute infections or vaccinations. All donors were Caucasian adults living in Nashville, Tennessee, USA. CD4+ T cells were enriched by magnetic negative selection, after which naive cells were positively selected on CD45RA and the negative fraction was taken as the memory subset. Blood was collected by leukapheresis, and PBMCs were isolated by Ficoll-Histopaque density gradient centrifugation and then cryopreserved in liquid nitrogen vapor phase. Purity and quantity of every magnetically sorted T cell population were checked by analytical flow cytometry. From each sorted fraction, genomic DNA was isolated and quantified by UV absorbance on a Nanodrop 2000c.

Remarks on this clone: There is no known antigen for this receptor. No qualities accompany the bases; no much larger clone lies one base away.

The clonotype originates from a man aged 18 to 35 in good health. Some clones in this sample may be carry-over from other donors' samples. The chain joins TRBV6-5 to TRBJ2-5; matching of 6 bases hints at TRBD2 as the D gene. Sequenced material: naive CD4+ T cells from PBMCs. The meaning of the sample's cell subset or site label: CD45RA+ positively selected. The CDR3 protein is CASSYTSRPGTQYF. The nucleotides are TGTGCCAGCAGTTATACTAGCAGACCTGGGACCCAGTACTTC.